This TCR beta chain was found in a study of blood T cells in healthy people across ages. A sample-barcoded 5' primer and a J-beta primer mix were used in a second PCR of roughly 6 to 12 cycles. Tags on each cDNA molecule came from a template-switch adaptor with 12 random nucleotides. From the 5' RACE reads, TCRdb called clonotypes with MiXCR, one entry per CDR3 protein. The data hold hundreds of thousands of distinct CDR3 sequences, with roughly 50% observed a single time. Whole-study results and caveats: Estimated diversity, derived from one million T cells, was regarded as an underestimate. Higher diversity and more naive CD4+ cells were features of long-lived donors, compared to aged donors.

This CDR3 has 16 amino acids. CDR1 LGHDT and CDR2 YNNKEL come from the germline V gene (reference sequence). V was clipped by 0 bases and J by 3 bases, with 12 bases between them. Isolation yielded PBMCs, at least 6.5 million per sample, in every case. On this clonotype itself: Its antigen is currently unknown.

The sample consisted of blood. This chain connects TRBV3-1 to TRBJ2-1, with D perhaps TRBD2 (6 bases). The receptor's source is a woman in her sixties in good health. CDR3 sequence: CASSQEGGTIYNEQFF. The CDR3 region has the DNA TGTGCCAGCAGCCAAGAGGGGGGTACGATCTACAATGAGCAGTTCTTC.